Sequencing of this TCR beta chain was carried out in a study of early T cells in non-severe SARS-CoV-2 infection. Overall study context: The sequenced material was bulk RNA from unsorted whole blood, and its chains were unpaired. Overall study findings and caveats: Missing private and CD4 specificities, VDJdb matching favored anti-spike CD8 responses.

Individual cDNA molecules were tagged with unique molecular identifiers. Using its own MiXCR run on the 5' RACE reads, TCRdb lists one record per CDR3 protein. There are about 41,000 distinct CDR3 sequences in the sample; under 13% occur only once, and 8% to 10% lies in the top ten. This clonotype was counted at least ten times. As yet, its antigen is unknown. Per the germline V gene, CDR1 is SGDLS and CDR2 is YYNGEE. V was trimmed by 0 bases and J by 3 bases, leaving 6 bases between them. This CDR3 has 13 amino acids. Sequenced sample: whole blood. The chain joins TRBV9 to TRBJ1-1; D is ambiguous. The sequence was obtained from an adult who was a healthcare worker with PCR-confirmed SARS-CoV-2 infection or an uninfected control (not recorded which). The chain's CDR3 is CASSVEGHTEAFF. The CDR3 nucleotides read TGTGCCAGCAGCGTAGAAGGGCACACTGAAGCTTTCTTT.